The source of this T cell receptor (beta chain) is a study of shared clonotypes between healthy human individuals. Whole-study context: Samples came from a couple of female and a few male donors aged 18 to 49.

Study-level points and caveats: In the sorted subsets, rarefaction showed sequencing was incomplete despite large depth. A small donor pool kept down the genetic and exposure-history diversity that was represented.

As to this clone: Its cognate antigen is unknown. Other nucleotide sequences in the sample specify the same CDR3.

This CDR3 comprises 15 residues. V was shortened by 0 bases and J by 0 bases, with 7 bases between the two germline ends. CDR1 and CDR2 from the germline V gene are SGDLS and YYNGEE. The assay used deep level. This table comes from immunoSEQ multiplex PCR, and its TCRdb copy is limited to in-frame clones, with some not included. The sample holds about a million clones, 76% seen once. Sequencing was carried out using memory CD4+ T cells sorted from blood. Subset noted: CD45RA-negative fraction. The chain employs TRBV9 and TRBJ2-1, with D uncertain. The receptor's source is a man between 18 and 35 years old in good health. This CDR3 reads CASSVVSSSYNEQFF. The CDR3 coding sequence is TGTGCCAGCAGCGTAGTAAGTAGCTCCTACAATGAGCAGTTCTTC. The entire variable domain, with the rest obtained from reference TRBV9 and TRBJ2-1, is as follows: DSGVTQTPKHLITATGQRVTLRCSPRSGDLSVYWYQQSLDQGLQFLIQYYNGEERAKGNILERFSAQQFPDLHSELNLSSLELGDSALYFCASSVVSSSYNEQFFGPGTRLTVL.